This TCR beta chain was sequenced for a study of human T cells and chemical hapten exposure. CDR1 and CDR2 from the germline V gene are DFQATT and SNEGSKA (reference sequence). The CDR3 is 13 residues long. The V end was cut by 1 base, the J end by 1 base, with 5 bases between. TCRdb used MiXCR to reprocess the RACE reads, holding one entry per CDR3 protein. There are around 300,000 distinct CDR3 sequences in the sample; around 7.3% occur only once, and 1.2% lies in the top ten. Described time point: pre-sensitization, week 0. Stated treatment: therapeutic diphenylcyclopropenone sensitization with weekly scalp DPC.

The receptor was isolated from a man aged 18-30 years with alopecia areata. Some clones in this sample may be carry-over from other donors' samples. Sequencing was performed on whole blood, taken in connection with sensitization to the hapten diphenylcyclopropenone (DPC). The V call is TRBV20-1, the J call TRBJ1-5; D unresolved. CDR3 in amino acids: CSARVQSNQPQHF. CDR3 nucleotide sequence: TGCAGTGCTAGAGTACAGAGCAATCAGCCCCAGCATTTT.